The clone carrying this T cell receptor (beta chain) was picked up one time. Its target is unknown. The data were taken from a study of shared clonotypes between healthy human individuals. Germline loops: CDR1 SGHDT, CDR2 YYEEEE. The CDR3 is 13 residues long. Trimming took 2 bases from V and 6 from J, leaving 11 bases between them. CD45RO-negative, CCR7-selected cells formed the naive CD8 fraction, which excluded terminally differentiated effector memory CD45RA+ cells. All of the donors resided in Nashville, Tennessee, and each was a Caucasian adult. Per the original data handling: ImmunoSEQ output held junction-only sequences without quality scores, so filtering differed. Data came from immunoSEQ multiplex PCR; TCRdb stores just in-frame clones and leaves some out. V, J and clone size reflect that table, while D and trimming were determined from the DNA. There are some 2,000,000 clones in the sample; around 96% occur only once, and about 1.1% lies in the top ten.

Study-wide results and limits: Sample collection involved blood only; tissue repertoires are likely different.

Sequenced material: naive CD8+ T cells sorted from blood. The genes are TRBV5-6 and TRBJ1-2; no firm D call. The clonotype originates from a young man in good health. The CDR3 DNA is TGTGCCAGCAGCTTAAGGGAAGAGAATGGCTACACCTTC. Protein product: CASSLREENGYTF.